Listed here are 6 T cell receptor beta chains from one sample, sequenced in a study of T-cell reconstitution after alpha-beta-depleted transplantation in children. Preparation of the TCRbeta library used unique molecular identifiers. From the PCR reads, TCRdb called clonotypes with MiXCR, one entry per CDR3 protein. The profile shows some 500,000 distinct CDR3 sequences, 15% to 20% of them singletons. This specimen consisted of PBMCs from the stem cell graft donor, obtained from the stem cell graft. The receptors here all came from a human donor who donated a stem cell graft to a child with acute lymphoblastic leukemia.

The J gene is TRBJ2-3, the V gene TRBV5-4, with 11 bases fitting TRBD2. The length of the CDR3 is 17 residues. Trimming removed 2 bases from V and 4 bases from J; junction bases left unmatched: 9. CDR1 is SGHNT, CDR2 YYREEE, per germline (reference sequence). The CDR3 DNA reads as TGTGCCAGCAGCTTAGGCCTACTAGCGGGAGAAGCAGATACGCAGTATTTT. As protein: CASSLGLLAGEADTQYF.

This clonotype came up many times. V and J are TRBV5-1 and TRBJ2-3; no clear D gene. V lost 8 bases, J lost 4 bases, and 8 bases lay in between. This CDR3 is built from 11 residues. CDR1 and CDR2 from the germline V gene are SGHRS and YFSETQ. The DNA of the CDR3 is TGCGCCAGTCGGATCGCAGATACGCAGTATTTT. Protein product: CASRIADTQYF.

The chain employs TRBV12-3 or TRBV12-4 and TRBJ2-2; D is ambiguous. V dropped 3 bases and J dropped 2 bases, with 10 bases sitting between them. CDR3 length: 15 amino acids. The CDR3 loop is CASSFWQLNTGELFF. As DNA, the CDR3 is TGTGCCAGCAGTTTTTGGCAGTTAAACACCGGGGAGCTGTTTTTT.

This clonotype was found a few times. The chain is built from TRBV27 and TRBJ1-2; D not certain. The germline V gene encodes CDR1 MNHEY and CDR2 SMNVEV (reference sequence). V lost 6 bases and J 6 bases, leaving 11 bases between the germline ends. The CDR3 contains 12 residues. CDR3 nucleotides: TGTGCCAGCAGGTCCGCCGGGGATGGCTACACCTTC. This translates into CASRSAGDGYTF.

CDR3 sequence: CASSPGEYGYTF. The CDR3 nucleotides are TGTGCCAGCTCACCGGGCGAGTATGGCTACACCTTC. The rearrangement joins TRBV18 to TRBJ1-2; D remains ambiguous. The CDR3 extends over 12 amino acids. Germline CDR1 and CDR2: KGHSH and LQKENI. V shed 3 bases and J shed 5 bases, with 7 bases lying between them.

The rearrangement joins TRBV3-1 to TRBJ1-2; D is unclear. V was trimmed by 4 bases and J by 5 bases, leaving 17 bases between them. This CDR3 contains 15 residues. Germline loops: CDR1 LGHDT, CDR2 YNNKEL (reference sequence). CDR3 in amino acids: CASSPALGRNYGYTF. CDR3 bases: TGTGCCAGCAGCCCAGCATTAGGAAGAAATTATGGCTACACCTTC.